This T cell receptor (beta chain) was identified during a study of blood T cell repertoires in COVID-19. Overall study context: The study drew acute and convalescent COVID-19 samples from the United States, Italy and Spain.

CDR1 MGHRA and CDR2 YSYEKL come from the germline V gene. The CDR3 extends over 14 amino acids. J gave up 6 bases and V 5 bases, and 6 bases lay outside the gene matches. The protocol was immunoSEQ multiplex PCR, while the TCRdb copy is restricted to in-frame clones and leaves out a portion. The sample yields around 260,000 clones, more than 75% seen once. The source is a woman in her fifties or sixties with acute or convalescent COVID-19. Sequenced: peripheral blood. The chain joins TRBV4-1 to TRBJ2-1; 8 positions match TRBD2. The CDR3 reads CASSWAGGRNEQFF. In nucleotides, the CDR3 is TGCGCCAGCAGCTGGGCGGGGGGTCGCAATGAGCAGTTCTTC.